This T cell receptor beta chain was recovered during a study of shared clonotypes between healthy human individuals. General observations from the study: Estimated richness was generally greater in naive than memory subsets. Blood alone was sampled, and tissue repertoires likely differ.

As to this clone: Its antigen is not known.

The assay was carried out at the deep level. Genomic DNA from each subset was divided evenly over several immunoSEQ plates. Here immunoSEQ multiplex PCR was the method, and the copy in TCRdb shows in-frame clones only, minus some. The sample lists roughly 720,000 clones, about 90% occurring once. Germline loops: CDR1 MDHEN, CDR2 SYDVKM. V lost 3 bases to trimming and J lost 7 bases, with 9 bases between them. The CDR3 length is 12 residues. The chain couples TRBV28 to TRBJ1-1; D not certain. The sample comprised memory CD8+ T cells from PBMCs. Subset in this sample: CD45RO+ cells pooled with CCR7-negative TemRA cells. The sequence was obtained from a man younger than 35 in good health. Some clones in this sample may be carry-over from other donors' samples. This chain's CDR3 is CASSFGPVEAFF. The CDR3 DNA sequence: TGTGCCAGCAGTTTCGGGCCAGTTGAAGCTTTCTTT. Full variable domain (remainder filled in from reference TRBV28 and TRBJ1-1): DVKVTQSSRYLVKRTGEKVFLECVQDMDHENMFWYRQDPGLGLRLIYFSYDVKMKEKGDIPEGYSVSREKKERFSLILESASTNQTSMYLCASSFGPVEAFFGQGTRLTVV.